This T cell receptor (beta chain) was sequenced in a study of identical twins. Template switching created a universal primer site, and the cDNA included unique molecular identifiers. TCRdb fed the 5' RACE reads into MiXCR, producing one record per CDR3 protein. In the table there are approximately 220,000 distinct CDR3 sequences, 6% to 8.5% of which are singletons. Germline loops: CDR1 MNHEY, CDR2 SMNVEV (reference sequence). This CDR3 spans 14 amino acids. V dropped 7 bases and J dropped 4; count of bases not matched to a gene: 6. This sample was shared with a second study, whose subject was yellow fever vaccine responses in identical twins.

This receptor was taken from a woman aged 18-29 years in good health. The sequencing input was CD8+ T cells sorted from blood. The chain couples TRBV27 to TRBJ2-2, with 7 nucleotides matching TRBD1. The CDR3 reads CASTDRAATGELFF. CDR3 nucleotides: TGTGCCAGCACCGACAGGGCGGCCACCGGGGAGCTGTTTTTT.